The 4 T cell receptor beta chains below were found in one sample sequenced in a study of T-cell memory formation after mild COVID-19 (dated by TCRdb to about 2021). Libraries were built with 5' RACE. The run used an Illumina NovaSeq 6000. TCRdb reprocessing: public reads trimmed at Q25 with fastp, clones called with MiXCR, in-frame beta chains kept. Rows are combined by CDR3 protein, so each entry shows the most common genes and DNA. Present in this sample are approximately 500,000 distinct CDR3 sequences, approximately 25% of which were seen just once. The ten most abundant clones make up around 12% of the sample. The sequenced sample was PBMCs or a T cell subset sorted from them (not recorded which). These receptors originate from an adult woman who had mild COVID-19 (a few samples of this study predate the infection). The sample titles of this study are shuffled in the database, so cell type and time point are left out; the donor was told from shared clones.

This clonotype was picked up a small number of times. The chain links TRBV10-3 to TRBJ2-1, with D perhaps given as TRBD1 or TRBD2 (5 bases each). V lost 3 bases, J lost 8 bases, and 20 bases lay in between. The germline gives CDR1 ENHRY, CDR2 SYGVKD. The CDR3 has 16 amino acids. The CDR3 loop is CAISEDRDHLDHEQFF. The CDR3 nucleotides read TGTGCCATCAGTGAAGACCGGGACCATTTAGACCATGAGCAGTTCTTC.

J is TRBJ1-3 and V is TRBV12-3 or TRBV12-4; D unresolved. Trimming removed 2 bases from V and 0 bases from J, with 11 bases in between. The CDR3 covers 16 residues. CDR3 bases: TGTGCCAGCAGTTTATTCGGCGACGGCTCTGGAAACACCATATATTTT. It yields the protein CASSLFGDGSGNTIYF.

This chain uses TRBV6-2 or TRBV6-3 with TRBJ2-1, with 8 nucleotides matching TRBD2. The CDR3 sequence is 17 residues long. The ends lost 7 bases at V and 4 bases at J; junction bases unmatched: 15. Germline lookup yields CDR1 MNHEY and CDR2 SVGEGT. CDR3 amino acids: CASTPVGVAGLYNEQFF. Written as DNA, the CDR3 is TGTGCCAGCACCCCGGTCGGTGTAGCGGGATTATACAATGAGCAGTTCTTC.

The CDR3 loop is CASSLEASSYEQFF. The CDR3 nucleotides are TGTGCCAGCAGCTTAGAGGCTAGCTCCTATGAGCAGTTCTTC. V gene TRBV7-3 combines with J gene TRBJ2-1, with D possibly being TRBD2 (5 bases). Trimming shortened V by 2 bases and J by 8 bases, and 13 bases separated the two germline ends. The CDR3 has 14 residues. Germline V gene sequence: CDR1 SGHTA, CDR2 FQGTGA.